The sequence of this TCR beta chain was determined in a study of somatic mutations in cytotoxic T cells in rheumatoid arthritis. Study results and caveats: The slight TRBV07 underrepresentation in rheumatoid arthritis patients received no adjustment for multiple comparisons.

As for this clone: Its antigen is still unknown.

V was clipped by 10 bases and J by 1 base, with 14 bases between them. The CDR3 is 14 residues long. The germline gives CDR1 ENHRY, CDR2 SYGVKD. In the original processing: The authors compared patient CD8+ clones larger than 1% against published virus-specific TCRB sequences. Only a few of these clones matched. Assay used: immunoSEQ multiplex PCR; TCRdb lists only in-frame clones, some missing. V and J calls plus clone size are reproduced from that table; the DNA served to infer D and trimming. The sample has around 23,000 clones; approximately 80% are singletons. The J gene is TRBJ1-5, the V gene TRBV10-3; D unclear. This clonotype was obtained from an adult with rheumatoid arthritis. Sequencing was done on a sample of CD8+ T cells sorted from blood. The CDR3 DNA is TGTGCCACCCAAGAGGGCGGAAGCAATCAGCCCCAGCATTTT. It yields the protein CATQEGGSNQPQHF.